The 8 T cell receptor beta chains given below trace back to one sample, sequenced in a study of CD4 and CD8 cells across lung adenocarcinoma regions (dated by TCRdb to about 2018). Library method: PCR. This sample was sequenced with a HiSeq X Ten. The raw public reads went through TCRdb reprocessing: fastp at Q25, MiXCR clone calling, in-frame beta chains kept. Every CDR3 protein is listed once, alongside the most common genes and DNA of its rows. Within this sample are around 15,000 distinct CDR3 sequences, with 35% to 55% of them counted one time only. Together, the top ten hold 15% to 20% of the sample. Sequenced input: CD4+ T cells from the center of a lung tumor. Read against the paper, the sample's cell subset or site label means: tumor center region. The receptors were gathered from a male donor with lung adenocarcinoma. The CD4 and CD8 labels of this study may be unreliable.

This clonotype was seen ten or more times. The rearrangement joins TRBV6-1 to TRBJ1-2, with a possible D match to TRBD1 (5 bases). The CDR3 runs to 12 residues. V was shortened by 6 bases and J by 10 bases, with 15 bases between the two germline ends. Germline V gives CDR1 MNHNS, CDR2 SASEGT. CDR3 coding DNA: TGTGCCAGCAGGAACCCGGGACCGATCTACACCTTC. Protein sequence: CASRNPGPIYTF.

This chain connects TRBV27 to TRBJ2-3, with 9 nucleotides matching TRBD1. Germline V gene data show CDR1 as MNHEY and CDR2 as SMNVEV (reference sequence). V trimming: 4 bases; J trimming: 2 bases; junction bases outside the gene matches: 1. CDR3 size: 14 residues. CDR3 in amino acids: CASSWDRDTDTQYF. DNA of the CDR3: TGTGCCAGCAGTTGGGACAGGGACACAGATACGCAGTATTTT.

This clonotype was observed at least ten times. The chain links TRBV25-1 to TRBJ2-5, with 9 bases matching TRBD2. CDR1 and CDR2 (germline): MGHDK, SYGVNS. Trimming cost V 5 bases and J 3 bases; bases outside gene matches: 10. This CDR3 has 16 residues. The CDR3 DNA reads TGTGCCAGCAGTCAATTAGCGGGAGTGGGAGAAGAGACCCAGTACTTC. Protein: CASSQLAGVGEETQYF.

The chain couples TRBV7-2 to TRBJ2-2; D is unresolved. CDR1 is SGHTA, CDR2 FQGNSA, per germline. This CDR3 has 14 amino acids. Trimming removed 2 bases at V and 6 bases at J, with 10 bases between. The chain's CDR3 is CASSLSRWAGELFF. CDR3 in DNA: TGTGCCAGCAGCTTAAGCAGATGGGCCGGGGAGCTGTTTTTT. The whole variable domain, filled in from reference TRBV7-2 and TRBJ2-2, reads GAGVSQSPSNKVTEKGKDVELRCDPISGHTALYWYRQSLGQGLEFLIYFQGNSAPDKSGLPSDRFSAERTGGSVSTLTIQRTQQEDSAVYLCASSLSRWAGELFFGEGSRLTVL.

This clonotype turned up a few times. This clone may be a read error of a much larger clone one base away. The chain is built from TRBV7-2 and TRBJ2-1, with 9 positions matching TRBD2. With the DNA end fitting TRBJ2-7 better, the J assignment may be wrong. This CDR3 region has 15 residues. Germline loops: CDR1 SGHTA, CDR2 FQGNSA. The CDR3 nucleotides read TGTGCCAGCAGCTTAGAGGCTAGCGGGACGGGTGAGCAGTACTTC. This translates into CASSLEASGTGEQYF.

About this clonotype itself: Because the CDR3 is missing its conserved closing phenylalanine or tryptophan, this is likely a read error. It is unclear where the CDR3 begins or ends on the DNA, so no DNA is shown, and the CDR3 is as TCRdb lists it. The V gene is TRBV27, the J gene TRBJ2-5; the table calls TRBD2, which could not be checked here. Germline V lookup: CDR1 MNHEY, CDR2 SMNVEV (reference sequence). The CDR3 is 15 amino acids long, termini counted. CDR3 sequence: CASSLHRGGGTSRLS.

This clonotype has ten or more counts. The rearrangement uses TRBV12-3 or TRBV12-4 and TRBJ2-1; D ambiguous. The end of the DNA fits TRBJ2-5 better, so the J call may be wrong. The CDR3 has 14 amino acids. CDR3 amino acids: CASSFGPAQETQYF. CDR3 nucleotides: TGTGCCAGCAGTTTTGGGCCAGCTCAAGAGACCCAGTACTTC.

The gene calls are TRBV6-1 and TRBJ2-3, with TRBD1 as a possible D gene (6 bases). Germline-derived CDR1 and CDR2 are MNHNS and SASEGT. The CDR3 has 15 residues. Trimming removed 6 bases from V and 11 bases from J, with 24 bases in between. In nucleotides, the CDR3 is TGTGCCAGCAGATTGACAGGTGTCTGCACAGATGAGCAGTATTTT. This translates into CASRLTGVCTDEQYF.